The rows below give T cell receptor beta chains drawn from one sample of a study of cytomegalovirus exposure and HLA in healthy donors. The data were produced by immunoSEQ multiplex PCR, yet TCRdb's version contains in-frame clones alone and is incomplete. The repertoire holds 120,000 to 150,000 clones, with over 70% as singletons. The sample was PBMCs. The receptors were sampled from a man aged 40-50 years in good health and CMV-seropositive. Both conserved end residues are trimmed from each CDR3. The order of the fields is V gene, J gene, CDR3 protein.

TRBV28	TRBJ1-1	ASSLTGLAF
TRBV4-2	TRBJ2-5	ASSQAGTGYTQY
TRBV5-1	TRBJ1-1	ASSLIPHGRGNTEAF
TRBV7-2	TRBJ1-1	ASSLRQGRTEAF
TRBV5-6	TRBJ1-5	ASSLAGTGKGSNQPQH
TRBV18	TRBJ1-6	ASSPQGKNSPLH
TRBV9	TRBJ2-2	ASTRPGTSESGELF
TRBV21-1	TRBJ2-3	ASSKVLRSHTDTQY
TRBV30	TRBJ1-1	AWRTGINTEAF
TRBV19	TRBJ1-1	ASSMNHRGALNTEAF
TRBV4-1	TRBJ2-2	ASSQEASGGVMNTGELF
TRBV19	TRBJ2-7	ASSLKPGLRNWEQY
TRBV7-8	TRBJ2-5	ASSPNRGRQETQY
TRBV10-1	TRBJ1-2	ASRKPESIGDT
TRBV28	TRBJ2-5	ASSTYRGRGVETQY
TRBV19	TRBJ1-2	ASTTGVNYGYT
TRBV5-4	TRBJ2-7	ASSLRRSEQY
TRBV7-2	TRBJ2-7	ASSRRAGGAYEQY
TRBV28	TRBJ1-2	ASSSLETASNYGYT
TRBV29-1	TRBJ1-1	SVERGSHLGNTEAF
TRBV19	TRBJ1-3	ASGETGNTIY
TRBV10-1	TRBJ1-4	ASSESTWGDSDNEKLF
TRBV5-4	TRBJ1-1	ASSSRTGRTEAF
TRBV30	TRBJ1-1	AWSPEEAF
TRBV7-2	TRBJ2-7	ASSRKRQLVPAEQY
TRBV2	TRBJ1-4	ASSEWGELF
TRBV5-6	TRBJ1-2	ASSSPGQITNYGYT
TRBV5-5	TRBJ2-7	ASSSTGAHEQY
TRBV5-6	TRBJ2-3	ASSPRGAPARY
TRBV7-6	TRBJ1-4	ASSLAPRGRATNEKLF
TRBV5-1	TRBJ2-5	ASSFRGSISETQY
TRBV7-2	TRBJ2-7	ASSLSYEQY
TRBV25-1	TRBJ2-7	ASSERVHEQY
TRBV5-1	TRBJ2-1	ASNSNNEQF
TRBV7-2	TRBJ1-5	ASSLGTAYSNQPQH
TRBV4-2	TRBJ2-2	ASSDLGQGADGELF
TRBV27	TRBJ2-1	ASSLTTGMVEQF
TRBV2	TRBJ2-3	ASSIPGQNFTDTQY
TRBV19	TRBJ2-7	ASSIQGGNEQY
TRBV7-9	TRBJ2-7	ASSFERGQYEQY
TRBV19	TRBJ2-7	ASSTGTSGSSYEQY
TRBV4-2	TRBJ2-3	ASSQERGALGTDTQY
TRBV7-9	TRBJ1-3	ASSRTTGYSGNTIY
TRBV27	TRBJ1-2	ASSPNRAPGYT
TRBV6-5	TRBJ1-1	ASSSPILTEAF
TRBV30	TRBJ1-3	AWSRDSGSGNTIY
TRBV5-4	TRBJ1-2	ASSFRTRMGAGGYT
TRBV6-5	TRBJ2-7	ASSYTSGGSDQY
TRBV19	TRBJ2-3	ASSSEYLGADTQY
TRBV4-1	TRBJ2-1	ASSQEESRIEF
TRBV14	TRBJ2-2	ASSSIPGGTGELF
TRBV5-1	TRBJ1-6	ASSRGGDGSPLH
TRBV4-1	TRBJ1-1	ASSQVARAEAF